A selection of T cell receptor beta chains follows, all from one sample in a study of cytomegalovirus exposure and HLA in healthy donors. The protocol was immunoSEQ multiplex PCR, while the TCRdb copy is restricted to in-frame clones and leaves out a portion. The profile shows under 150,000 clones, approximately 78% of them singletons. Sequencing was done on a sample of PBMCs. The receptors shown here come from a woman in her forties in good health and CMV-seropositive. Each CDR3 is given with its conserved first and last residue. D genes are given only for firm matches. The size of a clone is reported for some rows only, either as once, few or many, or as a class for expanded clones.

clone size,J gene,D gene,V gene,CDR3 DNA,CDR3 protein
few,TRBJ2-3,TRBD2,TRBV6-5,TGTGCCAGCCGGGATAGCGGGGTCACAGATACGCAGTATTTT,CASRDSGVTDTQYF
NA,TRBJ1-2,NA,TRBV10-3,TGTGCCATCAGTGAGCCCGACGGACTGAACTATGGCTACACCTTC,CAISEPDGLNYGYTF
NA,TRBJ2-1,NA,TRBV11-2,TGTGCCAGCAGCTTCACGGGAGAAGTGTTCTTC,CASSFTGEVFF
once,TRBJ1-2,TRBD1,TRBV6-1,TGTGCCAGCAGGCTTACAGGGGCCCTTTTTTATGGCTACACCTTC,CASRLTGALFYGYTF
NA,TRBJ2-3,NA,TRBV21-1,TGTGCCAGCAGCAGTTTAGAGCCCAGCACAGATACGCAGTATTTT,CASSSLEPSTDTQYF
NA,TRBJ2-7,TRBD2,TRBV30,TGTGCCTGGATCCCACGGTCGGGCGGGAGGGGGAAGGACGAGCAGTACTTC,CAWIPRSGGRGKDEQYF
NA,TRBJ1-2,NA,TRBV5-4,TGTGCCAGCAGTCGCGGGTGGGGCTACACCTTC,CASSRGWGYTF
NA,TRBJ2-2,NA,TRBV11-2,TGTGCCAGCAGCTTAGAGGTTAGGGGTAGCCGCGGGGAGCTGTTTTTT,CASSLEVRGSRGELFF
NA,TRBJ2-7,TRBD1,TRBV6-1,TGTGCCAGCGGGACAGGGGGCTTCCACGAGCAGTACTTC,CASGTGGFHEQYF
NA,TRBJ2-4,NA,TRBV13,TGTGCCAGCAGCCCCCTGTCAGGGCGCAGGGCCAAAAACATTCAGTACTTC,CASSPLSGRRAKNIQYF
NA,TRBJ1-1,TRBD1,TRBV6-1,TGTGCCAGCATCGGATCATACAGGGGCGAACGTGAAGCTTTCTTT,CASIGSYRGEREAFF
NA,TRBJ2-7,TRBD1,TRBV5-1,TGCGCCAGCAGCTTACGGCAGGGGGCTGGAGAGCAGTACTTC,CASSLRQGAGEQYF
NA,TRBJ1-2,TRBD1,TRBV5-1,TGCGCCAGCAGCTTTGGGGACAGGCAATATGGCTACACCTTC,CASSFGDRQYGYTF
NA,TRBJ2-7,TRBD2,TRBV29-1,TGCAGCGCTTGGACTAGCGGGAGCACCTACGAGCAGTACTTC,CSAWTSGSTYEQYF